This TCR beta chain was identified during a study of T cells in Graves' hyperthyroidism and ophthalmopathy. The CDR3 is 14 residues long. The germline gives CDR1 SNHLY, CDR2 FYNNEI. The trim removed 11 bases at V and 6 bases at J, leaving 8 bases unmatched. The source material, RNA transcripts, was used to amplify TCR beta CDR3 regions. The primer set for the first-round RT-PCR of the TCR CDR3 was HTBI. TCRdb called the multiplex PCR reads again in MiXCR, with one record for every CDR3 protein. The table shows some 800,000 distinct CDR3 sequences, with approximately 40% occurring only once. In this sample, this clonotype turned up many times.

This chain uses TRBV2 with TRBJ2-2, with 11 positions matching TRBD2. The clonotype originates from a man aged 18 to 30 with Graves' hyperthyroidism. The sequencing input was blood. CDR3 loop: CACRLAGRSGELFF. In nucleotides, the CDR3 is TGTGCCTGTCGACTAGCGGGGCGTTCCGGGGAGCTGTTTTTT.